The 29 T cell receptor beta chains listed next were all sequenced from one sample in a study of cytomegalovirus exposure and HLA in healthy donors. PCR was performed using 60 Vbeta and 13 Jbeta primers. TCRdb's table, derived via immunoSEQ multiplex PCR, lists solely in-frame clones and lacks some. The sample lists roughly 200,000 clones; 79% were seen once. The specimen sequenced was PBMCs. The receptors were gathered from a woman aged 40 to 49 in good health and CMV-seronegative.

The chain joins TRBV5-5 to TRBJ1-4; 9 nucleotides line up with TRBD1. The CDR3 consists of 14 residues. Trimming cost V 3 bases and J 14 bases; bases outside gene matches: 11. Germline V gene sequence: CDR1 SGHKS, CDR2 YYEKEE (reference sequence). CDR3 amino acids: CASSSDRGVYRLFF. The CDR3 region has the DNA TGTGCCAGCAGCTCGGACAGGGGCGTGTATCGTCTGTTTTTT.

This rearrangement joins TRBV11-3 to TRBJ1-4, with a weak D call TRBD1 (5 bases). V was cut by 5 bases and J by 6 bases, with 22 bases left in between. CDR3 length equals 17 residues. Germline V gives CDR1 SGHNT, CDR2 YENEEA. In DNA form, the CDR3 reads TGTGCCAGCAGCCTACCGCGAAGGGGACGGGAGGATGAAAAACTGTTTTTT. Its translation is CASSLPRRGREDEKLFF.

The J gene is TRBJ2-7, the V gene TRBV5-1; TRBD1 matches at 9 bases. V was clipped by 0 bases and J by 2 bases; unmatched bases: 6. CDR1 is SGHRS, CDR2 YFSETQ, per germline. This CDR3 is built from 16 residues. The CDR3 loop reads CASSLEMGTGPYEQYF. The CDR3 DNA reads as TGCGCCAGCAGCTTGGAAATGGGGACAGGGCCCTACGAGCAGTACTTC.

This chain uses TRBV18 with TRBJ2-7, with D perhaps TRBD2 (5 bases). Trimming took off 6 bases at V and 7 bases at J, with 13 bases between the two ends. The germline gives CDR1 KGHSH, CDR2 LQKENI. The CDR3 sequence is 12 residues long. The CDR3 reads CASSPSAVEQYF. The DNA for the CDR3 is TGTGCCAGCTCCCCGTCAGCGGTGGAGCAGTACTTC. The full variable domain, its missing parts supplied by reference TRBV18 and TRBJ2-7, is NAGVMQNPRHLVRRRGQEARLRCSPMKGHSHVYWYRQLPEEGLKFMVYLQKENIIDESGMPKERFSAEFPKEGPSILRIQQVVRGDSAAYFCASSPSAVEQYFGPGTRLTVT.

The rearrangement uses TRBV7-9 and TRBJ2-1, with TRBD2 identical over 9 bases. The CDR3 has 16 amino acids. The junction had 4 bases not matched to a gene; V was cut back by 1 base and J by 3 bases. Looked up from germline, CDR1 is SEHNR and CDR2 is FQNEAQ (reference sequence). The CDR3 DNA sequence: TGTGCCAGCAGCTTAGTTCGAGCGGGAGGCTACAATGAGCAGTTCTTC. Translating it yields CASSLVRAGGYNEQFF.

This rearrangement joins TRBV5-1 to TRBJ2-1, with 11 positions matching TRBD2. The CDR3 extends over 15 amino acids. V dropped 5 bases and J dropped 5; count of bases not matched to a gene: 6. Per the germline V gene, CDR1 is SGHRS and CDR2 is YFSETQ. The CDR3 loop reads CASRKGLAGNNEQFF. Here the CDR3 DNA reads TGCGCCAGCAGAAAAGGACTAGCGGGCAACAATGAGCAGTTCTTC.

In this sample, this clone turned up a few times. The genes are TRBV5-6 and TRBJ2-2, with D possibly matching TRBD2 (5 bases). This CDR3 comprises 14 residues. Germline loops: CDR1 SGHDT, CDR2 YYEEEE. V dropped 2 bases and J dropped 2 bases, with 7 bases sitting between them. CDR3 sequence: CASSFGVNTGELFF. The DNA for the CDR3 is TGTGCCAGCAGCTTCGGGGTTAACACCGGGGAGCTGTTTTTT.

Remarks on this clone: Other DNA sequences in this sample translate to the same CDR3. The chain links TRBV5-1 to TRBJ2-5, with TRBD2 matching over 7 bases. The CDR3 is 13 amino acids. V lost 5 bases to trimming and J lost 4 bases; unmatched junction nucleotides: 5. Germline values: CDR1 SGHRS, CDR2 YFSETQ. The CDR3 is CASSPGGGETQYF. The CDR3 DNA reads as TGCGCCAGCAGTCCAGGCGGGGGAGAGACCCAGTACTTC.

This clone was seen a handful of times. This rearrangement joins TRBV27 to TRBJ1-5, with D hard to call. CDR3 size: 14 residues. Germline V gene sequence: CDR1 MNHEY, CDR2 SMNVEV (reference sequence). V gave up 6 bases and J gave up 4 bases, with 13 bases separating them. CDR3 in DNA: TGTGCCAGCAGGGGCCCACAGACAAATCAGCCCCAGCATTTT. The encoded protein is CASRGPQTNQPQHF.

J is TRBJ1-4 and V is TRBV5-6; D uncertain. CDR3 length: 16 amino acids. With 1 base removed from V and 2 bases from J, the gap between germline ends came to 12 bases. Germline V gene lookup returns CDR1 SGHDT and CDR2 YYEEEE. CDR3 sequence: CASSLFDSPTNEKLFF. CDR3 in DNA: TGTGCCAGCAGCTTGTTTGATAGCCCGACTAATGAAAAACTGTTTTTT. Full variable domain (rest looked up from reference TRBV5-6 and TRBJ1-4): DAGVTQSPTHLIKTRGQQVTLRCSPKSGHDTVSWYQQALGQGPQFIFQYYEEEERQRGNFPDRFSGHQFPNYSSELNVNALLLGDSALYLCASSLFDSPTNEKLFFGSGTQLSVL.

This chain links TRBV21-1 with TRBJ1-6; the D call of TRBD1 is as the table states it, not checked on the DNA. TRBV21-1 is reported as a pseudogene. This CDR3 has 15 amino acids. CDR3 nucleotides: TGTGCCAGCAGGCCGGGTGGGGCTGGAAATTCACCCCTCCACTTT. Amino acid sequence: CASRPGGAGNSPLHF.

As to this clone: Other DNA variants within this sample encode the same CDR3. The chain uses TRBV28 and TRBJ2-7; unclear D gene. Per germline, CDR1 MDHEN and CDR2 SYDVKM. V lost 1 base and J lost 2, with 3 bases in between. The CDR3 is made up of 12 amino acids. CDR3 sequence reads: CASSLSAYEQYF. DNA of the CDR3: TGTGCCAGCAGTTTATCCGCCTACGAGCAGTACTTC.

The rearrangement joins TRBV5-1 to TRBJ2-7; 7 nucleotides agree with TRBD1. Germline V CDR1 and CDR2: SGHRS, YFSETQ. J was trimmed by 2 bases and V by 4 bases; bases with no gene match: 6. The CDR3 sequence is 14 residues long. CDR3 sequence (DNA): TGCGCCAGCAGCGCCGGACAGGCGCCCTACGAGCAGTACTTC. Its protein product is CASSAGQAPYEQYF.

This chain connects TRBV7-9 to TRBJ1-2; 8 bases line up with TRBD1. The V segment lost 1 base and the J segment 7 bases; nucleotides outside the gene matches: 8. Per germline, CDR1 SEHNR and CDR2 FQNEAQ (reference sequence). CDR3 size: 15 residues. CDR3 sequence (DNA): TGTGCCAGCAGCTTAGAAGACAGGGGCATAGGTGGCTACACCTTC. Its protein product is CASSLEDRGIGGYTF.

The CDR3 loop is CASSFDRVDNEQYF. CDR3 sequence (DNA): TGTGCCAGCAGCTTCGACAGGGTTGACAACGAGCAGTACTTC. J is TRBJ2-7 and V is TRBV7-9, with 7 bases aligning to TRBD1. Trimming at V came to 3 bases and at J to 5 bases, leaving 7 bases not matched to a gene. Germline V gives CDR1 SEHNR, CDR2 FQNEAQ (reference sequence). This CDR3 has 14 residues.

J is TRBJ2-2 and V is TRBV7-9; 7 bases line up with TRBD1. J gave up 3 bases and V 0 bases, and 4 bases lay outside the gene matches. Germline V gene data show CDR1 as SEHNR and CDR2 as FQNEAQ (reference sequence). This CDR3 is 16 amino acids long. CDR3 nucleotides: TGTGCCAGCAGCTTAGCAAACAGGGGATACACCGGGGAGCTGTTTTTT. Translated, it gives CASSLANRGYTGELFF.

The chain links TRBV6-1 to TRBJ1-1; D ambiguous. CDR1 MNHNS and CDR2 SASEGT come from the germline V gene. The CDR3 consists of 12 residues. V was shortened by 9 bases and J by 0 bases, with 8 bases between the two germline ends. The CDR3 nucleotides are TGTGCCAGTGAGAGGCTGAACACTGAAGCTTTCTTT. As protein: CASERLNTEAFF.

V and J are TRBV5-1 and TRBJ1-1; maybe TRBD1 (6 bases). There are 15 residues in the CDR3. Trimming took off 0 bases at V and 0 bases at J, with 9 bases between the two ends. Germline V gene data show CDR1 as SGHRS and CDR2 as YFSETQ. The DNA for the CDR3 is TGCGCCAGCAGCTTGGGGACAGCCATGAACACTGAAGCTTTCTTT. This sequence encodes CASSLGTAMNTEAFF. The complete variable domain, with remaining parts taken from reference TRBV5-1 and TRBJ1-1, reads KAGVTQTPRYLIKTRGQQVTLSCSPISGHRSVSWYQQTPGQGLQFLFEYFSETQRNKGNFPGRFSGRQFSNSRSEMNVSTLELGDSALYLCASSLGTAMNTEAFFGQGTRLTVV.

The CDR3 sequence is CASYAGGLEGEQYF. DNA of the CDR3: TGCGCCAGCTACGCAGGGGGCCTAGAGGGGGAGCAGTACTTC. The genes are TRBV10-2 and TRBJ2-7; TRBD1 matches at 8 bases. The CDR3 consists of 14 residues. Germline loops: CDR1 WSHSY, CDR2 SAAADI. The V gene end was trimmed by 8 bases and the J gene end by 7 bases; junction bases not matched to a gene: 13.

The V gene is TRBV6-5, the J gene TRBJ1-2; a possible D gene is TRBD1 (5 bases). Germline-derived CDR1 and CDR2 are MNHEY and SVGAGI. The V gene lost 2 bases and the J gene lost 3 bases, with 7 bases spanning the gap. The CDR3 length is 13 residues. The CDR3 here is CASSYPRDYGYTF. The CDR3 DNA sequence: TGTGCCAGCAGTTACCCCAGGGACTATGGCTACACCTTC.

The chain uses TRBV5-1 and TRBJ1-3; TRBD1 agrees at 8 bases. CDR1 and CDR2 (germline): SGHRS, YFSETQ. The CDR3 length is 13 residues. Trimming took 0 bases from V and 7 from J; bases not matched to a gene: 0. The CDR3 sequence: CASSLDRGNTIYF. CDR3 nucleotides: TGCGCCAGCAGCTTGGACAGGGGGAACACCATATATTTT.

The V call is TRBV15, the J call TRBJ2-7; D possibly corresponds to TRBD1 (6 bases). V was clipped by 4 bases and J by 1 base, with 11 bases between them. CDR1 and CDR2 (germline): LNHNV, YYDKDF (reference sequence). This CDR3 contains 14 residues. The CDR3 DNA follows: TGTGCCACCAGCAACCGGGACATGTCCTACGAGCAGTACTTC. Protein product: CATSNRDMSYEQYF.

This clone was counted a single time. A read error may produce the germline difference seen at one junction end. In the same sample, other DNA sequences code for this CDR3. The chain uses TRBV9 and TRBJ2-7; D is ambiguous. The CDR3 runs to 15 residues. Germline CDR1 and CDR2: SGDLS and YYNGEE. CDR3 nucleotide sequence: TGCGCCAGCAGCGTAGCAGAGAGGAGCTCCTACGAGCAGTACTTC. It yields the protein CASSVAERSSYEQYF.

This clone has just one count. CDR3 DNA: TGTGCCTGGACCGTCGAGACTAGCGGGAAACCTGAGCAGTTCTTC. Translation: CAWTVETSGKPEQFF. The chain couples TRBV30 to TRBJ2-1; 11 positions match TRBD2. Trimming at V came to 4 bases and at J to 9 bases, leaving 11 bases not matched to a gene. Germline CDR1 and CDR2: GTSNPN and SVGIG (reference sequence). The CDR3 consists of 15 residues.

The rearrangement joins TRBV18 to TRBJ2-7; 14 nucleotides match TRBD2. The junction had 4 bases not matched to a gene; V was cut back by 3 bases and J by 6 bases. Germline V gene lookup returns CDR1 KGHSH and CDR2 LQKENI. This CDR3 region has 15 residues. The CDR3 protein is CASSPGLAGAAEQYF. The CDR3 coding sequence is TGTGCCAGCTCACCGGGACTAGCGGGAGCGGCCGAGCAGTACTTC.

The V and J genes are TRBV5-1 and TRBJ2-7; 8 nucleotides line up with TRBD2. Germline loops: CDR1 SGHRS, CDR2 YFSETQ. This CDR3 is built from 17 residues. With V trimmed by 4 bases and J by 3 bases, 15 bases remained unmatched. This chain's CDR3 is CASSPTPSGSVLYEQYF. CDR3 nucleotides: TGCGCCAGCAGCCCTACCCCCAGCGGGAGCGTCCTCTACGAGCAGTACTTC.

The rearrangement joins TRBV28 to TRBJ2-3; tentatively, D is TRBD1 (7 bases). This CDR3 region has 18 residues. Germline-derived CDR1 and CDR2 are MDHEN and SYDVKM. V lost 2 bases and J 3 bases, leaving 21 bases between the germline ends. This CDR3 is CASSLGGHKGARTDTQYF. For the CDR3, the DNA is TGTGCCAGCAGTTTAGGGGGGCACAAGGGGGCGCGTACAGATACGCAGTATTTT.

The chain carries TRBV6-5 and TRBJ1-1, with D possibly TRBD1 on 5 matching bases. The CDR3 extends over 13 amino acids. Germline V lookup: CDR1 MNHEY, CDR2 SVGAGI. V was trimmed by 8 bases and J by 4 bases, leaving 14 bases between them. Here the CDR3 reads CASGAGRSTEAFF. For the CDR3, the DNA is TGTGCCAGCGGGGCGGGGAGGAGCACTGAAGCTTTCTTT.

This clone was observed once. The V gene is TRBV9, the J gene TRBJ2-3; D might be TRBD1 (5 bases). V lost 3 bases, J lost 3 bases, and 8 bases lay in between. This CDR3 contains 13 residues. Germline loops: CDR1 SGDLS, CDR2 YYNGEE. CDR3 nucleotide sequence: TGTGCCAGCAGCGACAGGTTGACAGATACGCAGTATTTT. As protein: CASSDRLTDTQYF.